This T cell receptor beta chain derives from a study of CD8+ T cells in alopecia areata. The CDR3 has 12 residues. V dropped 0 bases and J dropped 9 bases, with 6 bases sitting between them. Germline V gives CDR1 ENHRY, CDR2 SYGVKD. Investigators isolated RNA and reverse transcribed it into cDNA to act as the sequencing template. The method was immunoSEQ multiplex PCR; TCRdb's version includes in-frame clones alone and lacks a portion of them. The table has roughly 200,000 clones, 45% to 75% seen once; the top ten hold less than 3.5%. Treatment of the sample: oral pan-JAK inhibitor, 5-10 mg twice daily. Samples from alopecia areata patients were lesional scalp punch biopsies and peripheral blood.

This receptor was identified in a human donor with alopecia areata. The input for sequencing was CD4+ T cells sorted from blood, taken at week 4, from a patient treated with tofacitinib. This sequence joins TRBV10-3 and TRBJ1-5, with D uncertain. The CDR3 nucleotides read TGTGCCATCAGTGAGTCGGGCCCGCCCCAGCATTTT. Translation: CAISESGPPQHF.